The clone carrying this T cell receptor (beta chain) was seen at least ten times. Its antigen is unknown. The patients, who ranged from 18 to 65 in age, presented with newly diagnosed hyperthyroidism lasting under 2 months. Researchers amplified the TCR beta CDR3 regions from RNA transcripts. First-round RT-PCR targeting the TCR CDR3 was performed with the HTBI primer set. TCRdb passed the multiplex PCR reads through MiXCR, listing each CDR3 protein once. Here the sample spans more than 600,000 distinct CDR3 sequences, approximately 16% being singletons. V was pared by 0 bases and J by 0 bases, with 4 bases between. Per germline, CDR1 SGHNT and CDR2 YYREEE (reference sequence). CDR3 length: 14 residues. This entry belongs to a study of T cells in Graves' hyperthyroidism and ophthalmopathy. Study-wide findings and caveats: By a 13 V-J model, ophthalmopathy was set apart from stable hyperthyroidism.

The chain recombines TRBV5-4 with TRBJ1-5; D ambiguous. This receptor was taken from a man between 18 and 35 years old with Graves' hyperthyroidism. The material sequenced was blood. In DNA, the CDR3 is TGTGCCAGCAGCTTGGATAATAGCAATCAGCCCCAGCATTTT. Its translation is CASSLDNSNQPQHF.